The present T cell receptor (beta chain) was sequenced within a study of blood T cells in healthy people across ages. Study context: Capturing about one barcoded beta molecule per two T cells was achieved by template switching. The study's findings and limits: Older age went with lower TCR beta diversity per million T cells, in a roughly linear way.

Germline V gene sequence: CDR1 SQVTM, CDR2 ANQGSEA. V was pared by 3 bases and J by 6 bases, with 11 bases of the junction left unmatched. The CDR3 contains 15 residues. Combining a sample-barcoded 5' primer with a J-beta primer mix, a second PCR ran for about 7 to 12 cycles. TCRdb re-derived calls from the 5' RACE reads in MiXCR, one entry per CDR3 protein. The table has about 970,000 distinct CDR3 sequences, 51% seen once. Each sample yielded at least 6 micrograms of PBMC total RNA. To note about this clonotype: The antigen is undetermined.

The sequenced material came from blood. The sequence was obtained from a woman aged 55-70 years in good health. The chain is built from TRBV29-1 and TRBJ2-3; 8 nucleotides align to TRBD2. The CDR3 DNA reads TGCAGCGTTGAGCCTAATTGGCAGCGGGGGGATACGCAGTATTTT. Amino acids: CSVEPNWQRGDTQYF.